This T cell receptor beta chain was captured in a study of T cell responses to AZD1222 COVID-19 vaccine. Study-wide results and caveats: The study identified only five to seven AZD1222 recipients as seropositive at baseline.

Measured with immunoSEQ multiplex PCR; TCRdb has only the in-frame clones, and not every one. The table has more than 150,000 clones, about 90% seen once. On this clone itself: Its antigen is undetermined.

Germline CDR1 and CDR2: SNHLY and FYNNEI. This CDR3 is 13 amino acids long. V gave up 3 bases and J gave up 5 bases, with 7 bases separating them. The chain employs TRBV2 and TRBJ1-4; perhaps TRBD1 as D (6 bases). This clonotype was obtained from an adult who received the AZD1222 COVID-19 vaccine. The material was peripheral blood, obtained 28 days after the second AZD1222 dose. CDR3 nucleotides: TGTGCCAGCAGTGACAGGGGAAATGAAAAACTGTTTTTT. Amino acids: CASSDRGNEKLFF.